The present TCR beta chain was sequenced within a study of cytomegalovirus exposure and HLA in healthy donors. V was shortened by 3 bases and J by 2 bases, with 5 bases between the two germline ends. The CDR3 length is 13 residues. Germline V CDR1 and CDR2: MRHNA, SNTAGT. PCR involved 60 Vbeta and 13 Jbeta primers. Profiling relied on immunoSEQ multiplex PCR, and the TCRdb table lists in-frame clones only, not all of them. The sample consists of 95,000 to 150,000 clones, 83% of them appearing once. This clone was recorded once. The chain carries TRBV6-4 and TRBJ2-1, with a weak D call TRBD1 (5 bases). Sequences were obtained from PBMCs. The source of this sequence is a woman aged 40 to 55 in good health and CMV-seropositive. CDR3 in DNA: TGTGCCAGCAGTGAGGACACCTACAATGAGCAGTTCTTC. Translation: CASSEDTYNEQFF.